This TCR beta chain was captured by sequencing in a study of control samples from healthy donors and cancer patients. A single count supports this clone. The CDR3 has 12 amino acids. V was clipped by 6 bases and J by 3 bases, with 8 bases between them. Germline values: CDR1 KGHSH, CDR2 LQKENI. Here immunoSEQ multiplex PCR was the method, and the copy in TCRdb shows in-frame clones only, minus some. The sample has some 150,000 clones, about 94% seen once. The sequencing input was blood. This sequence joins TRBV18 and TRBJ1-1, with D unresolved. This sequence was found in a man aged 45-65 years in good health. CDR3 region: CASSQRDTEAFF. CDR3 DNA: TGTGCCAGCTCTCAGAGGGACACTGAAGCTTTCTTT.